This is a list of T cell receptor beta chains from one sample in a study of CD8 T cells in ankylosing spondylitis. From the 5' RACE reads, TCRdb called clonotypes with MiXCR, one entry per CDR3 protein. The sample lists 160,000 or so distinct CDR3 sequences; roughly 10% were seen once. Sequencing was performed on blood, either unsorted or a sorted T cell fraction (not recorded which). Receptor source: a female donor with ankylosing spondylitis or in good health (not recorded which). Each CDR3 is given with its conserved first and last residue. D genes are given only for firm matches. Part of the rows lack a size; the others show once, few, many or a class for expanded clones.

j_call	clone_size	v_call	d_call	cdr3_nt	cdr3_aa
TRBJ2-7	.	TRBV20-1	.	TGCAGTGCCGCCGGACTTCGTTACGAGCAGTACTTC	CSAAGLRYEQYF
TRBJ2-5	.	TRBV3-1	TRBD2	TGTGCCAGCAGCCAAGATAGGGGTCAGGTTTTGACTAGCGGGAGCCCTCAAGAGACCCAGTACTTC	CASSQDRGQVLTSGSPQETQYF
TRBJ2-1	few	TRBV28	.	TGTGCCAGCAGTTTTGGGGCTAGCCGGGAGCAGTTCTTC	CASSFGASREQFF
TRBJ2-3	few	TRBV7-9	TRBD2	TGTGCCAGCAGCTCCGGACTAGTTCTGTATTTT	CASSSGLVLYF
TRBJ1-2	.	TRBV9	.	TGTGCCAGCAGCGTCCTCCGAGGCCTCACCTTC	CASSVLRGLTF
TRBJ2-7	few	TRBV4-2	TRBD2	TGTGCCAGCAGCCGAGAGGGACTAGCGGGCTACGAGCAGTACTTC	CASSREGLAGYEQYF
TRBJ2-1	many	TRBV7-8	.	TGTGCCAGCAGCTTCGGAAAGGGGGGGTTTTTCGCCTACAATGAGCAGTTCTTC	CASSFGKGGFFAYNEQFF
TRBJ1-2	few	TRBV20-1	.	TGCAGTGCTAGGGGGGATGGCTACACCTTC	CSARGDGYTF
TRBJ2-5	few	TRBV7-9	.	TGTGCCAGCAGCCAGCTAGCTGAAGAGACCCAGTACTTC	CASSQLAEETQYF
TRBJ2-1	.	TRBV28	TRBD2	TGTGCCAGCAGTTCCCGGGGGACTAGCGGGAGTAATGAGCAGTTCTTC	CASSSRGTSGSNEQFF
TRBJ2-5	few	TRBV12-3/TRBV12-4	.	TGTGCCAGCAGTTTAGCGTCTAGCGACCAAGAGACCCAGTACTTC	CASSLASSDQETQYF
TRBJ2-7	few	TRBV7-2	.	TGTGCCAGCAGCTTAGCCACAGAACTATACTCCTACGAGCAGTACTTC	CASSLATELYSYEQYF
TRBJ1-1	few	TRBV20-1	.	TGCAGTGCCCCGATGGGGTATCGGACTGAAGCTTTCTTT	CSAPMGYRTEAFF
TRBJ2-1	.	TRBV11-1	.	TGTGCCAGCAGCTGGGCAGGCGCCCACAATGAGCAGTTCTTC	CASSWAGAHNEQFF
TRBJ1-2	many	TRBV7-9	.	TGTGCCAGCAGCCCCACCGCGGCAGCCTATGGCTACACCTTC	CASSPTAAAYGYTF
TRBJ2-1	.	TRBV24-1	.	TGTGCCACCAGTGATTCGGGCGGGGACGAGCAGTTCTTC	CATSDSGGDEQFF
TRBJ1-1	many	TRBV7-9	.	TGTGCCAGCAGCCACTCCCGGAACACTGAAGCTTTCTTT	CASSHSRNTEAFF
TRBJ2-5	many	TRBV12-3/TRBV12-4	TRBD1	TGTGCCAGCAGGACAGGGGGCAGGGAGACCCAGTACTTC	CASRTGGRETQYF
TRBJ2-3	many	TRBV29-1	TRBD2	TGCAGCGTCCTGGGGGGGATGGGCACAGATACGCAGTATTTT	CSVLGGMGTDTQYF
TRBJ2-1	few	TRBV4-2	.	TGTGCCAGCAGCCAAGATTACGGGAGCAGCTCCTACAATGAGCAGTTCTTC	CASSQDYGSSSYNEQFF
TRBJ2-1	few	TRBV7-8	.	TGTGCCAGCAGCCCTCGCCGGGGCGGATACAATGAGCAGTTCTTC	CASSPRRGGYNEQFF
TRBJ2-1	.	TRBV3-1	.	TGTGCCAGCAGCCGGGACTTCGACAATGAGCAGTTCTTC	CASSRDFDNEQFF
TRBJ2-7	.	TRBV9	.	TGTGCCAGCAGCGTAGGAGAGGCTATCCGTTACGAGCAGTACTTC	CASSVGEAIRYEQYF
TRBJ2-1	.	TRBV7-9	TRBD2	TGTGCCAGCAGCTTAGGGAATAGCGGGCCGGTCTACAATGAGCAGTTCTTC	CASSLGNSGPVYNEQFF
TRBJ2-1	.	TRBV28	.	TGTGCCAGCAGGCTGGACAGACCAAGTGAGCAGTTCTTC	CASRLDRPSEQFF
TRBJ2-1	many	TRBV7-9	.	TGTGCCAGCAGCTTTCCGGACAGATCCTACAATGAGCAGTTCTTC	CASSFPDRSYNEQFF
TRBJ1-1	few	TRBV4-1	.	TGCGCCAGCAGCCACCCGGGGGCTGAAGCTTTCTTT	CASSHPGAEAFF
TRBJ1-1	many	TRBV6-5	.	TGTGCCAGCAGTTACAAGGGGAACACTGAAGCTTTCTTT	CASSYKGNTEAFF
TRBJ2-1	few	TRBV27	TRBD1	TGTGCCAGCAGTTTAGGGACAGACCCCTACAATGAGCAGTTCTTC	CASSLGTDPYNEQFF